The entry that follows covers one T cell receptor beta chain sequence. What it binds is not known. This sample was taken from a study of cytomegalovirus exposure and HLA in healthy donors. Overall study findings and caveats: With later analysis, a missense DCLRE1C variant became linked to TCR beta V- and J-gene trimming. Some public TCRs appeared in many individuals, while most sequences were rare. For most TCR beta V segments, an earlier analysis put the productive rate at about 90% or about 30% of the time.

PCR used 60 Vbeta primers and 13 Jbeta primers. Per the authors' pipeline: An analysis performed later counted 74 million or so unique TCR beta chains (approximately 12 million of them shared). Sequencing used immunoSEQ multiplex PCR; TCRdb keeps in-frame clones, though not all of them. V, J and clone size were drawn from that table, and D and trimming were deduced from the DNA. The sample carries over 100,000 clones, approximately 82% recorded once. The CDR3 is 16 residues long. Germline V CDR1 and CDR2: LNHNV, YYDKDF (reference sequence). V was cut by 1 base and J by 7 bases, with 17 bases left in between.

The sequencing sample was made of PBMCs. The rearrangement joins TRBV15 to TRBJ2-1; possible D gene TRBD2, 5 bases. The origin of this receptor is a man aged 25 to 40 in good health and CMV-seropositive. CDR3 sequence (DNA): TGTGCCACCAGCAGAGGTCCTATAGGACTCTTAAATGAGCAGTTCTTC. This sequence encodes CATSRGPIGLLNEQFF.